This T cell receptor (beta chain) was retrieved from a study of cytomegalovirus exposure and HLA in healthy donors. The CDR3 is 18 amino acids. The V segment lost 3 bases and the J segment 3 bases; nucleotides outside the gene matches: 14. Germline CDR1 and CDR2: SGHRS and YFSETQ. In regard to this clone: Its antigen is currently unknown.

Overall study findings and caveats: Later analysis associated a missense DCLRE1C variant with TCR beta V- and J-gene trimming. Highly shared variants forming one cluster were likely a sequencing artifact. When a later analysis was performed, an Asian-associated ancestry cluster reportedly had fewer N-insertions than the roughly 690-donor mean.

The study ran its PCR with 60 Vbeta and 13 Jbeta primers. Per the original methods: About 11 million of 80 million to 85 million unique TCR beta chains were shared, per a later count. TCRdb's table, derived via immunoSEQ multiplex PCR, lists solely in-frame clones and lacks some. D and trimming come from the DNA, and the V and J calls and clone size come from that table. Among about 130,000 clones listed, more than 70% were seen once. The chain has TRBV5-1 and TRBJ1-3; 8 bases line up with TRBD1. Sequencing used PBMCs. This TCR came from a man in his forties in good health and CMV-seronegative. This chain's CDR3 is CASSSLGQGAVGGNTIYF. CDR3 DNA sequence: TGCGCCAGCAGCTCACTGGGGCAGGGGGCGGTCGGTGGAAACACCATATATTTT.